The entry below gives a single T cell receptor beta chain sequence along with its context. Its antigen is still unknown. This sample is part of a study of T cells after yellow fever vaccination. The CDR3 contains 15 residues. The V gene's germline CDR1 is DFQATT and CDR2 SNEGSKA (reference sequence). Trimming cost V 3 bases and J 3 bases; bases outside gene matches: 8. Study results and caveats: Compared with primary, the secondary response was weaker and peaked at day 5, not 15. The study noted that FACS-sorted repertoires could contain abundant clonotypes contaminating from the bulk population. Booster samples showed a return of most primary-vaccination clones (roughly 96% CD4, over 70% CD8).

TCRdb reprocessed the 5' RACE reads via MiXCR and lists one record per CDR3 protein. This table has 200,000 to 300,000 distinct CDR3 sequences, around 13% appearing once. The sequenced sample was CD4+ T cells sorted from PBMCs, obtained 45 days after the yellow fever booster vaccination. The chain has TRBV20-1 and TRBJ2-3; 8 bases line up with TRBD2. The sequence was obtained from a man aged 30 to 39 who received the YFV17D yellow fever vaccine. As DNA, the CDR3 is TGCAGTGCTAGTAGCGCGGGAGGTAGGACAGATACGCAGTATTTT. Its protein product is CSASSAGGRTDTQYF.